This TCR beta chain appears in the sequencing data of a study of shared clonotypes between healthy human individuals. Generated by immunoSEQ multiplex PCR, the TCRdb table keeps only in-frame clones and is missing some. The table lists about 2.1 million clones, about 92% of them singletons. The naive CD8 fraction comprised CD45RO-negative cells positively selected for CCR7 and excluded terminally differentiated effector memory CD45RA+ cells. Germline assignment: CDR1 SGDLS and CDR2 YYNGEE. The CDR3 has 17 residues. Between the trimmed V and J ends, which lost 3 bases and 0 bases, there was a span of 15 bases.

The rearrangement links TRBV9 to TRBJ2-2, with D possibly called TRBD1 or TRBD2 (5 bases each). The source material was naive CD8+ T cells from PBMCs. The receptor's source is a man younger than 30 in good health. Some clones in this sample may be carry-over from other donors' samples. The CDR3 here is CASSGSGTLANTGELFF. The DNA for the CDR3 is TGTGCCAGCAGCGGATCCGGGACCCTCGCGAACACCGGGGAGCTGTTTTTT. Variable domain in full (rest from reference TRBV9 and TRBJ2-2): DSGVTQTPKHLITATGQRVTLRCSPRSGDLSVYWYQQSLDQGLQFLIQYYNGEERAKGNILERFSAQQFPDLHSELNLSSLELGDSALYFCASSGSGTLANTGELFFGEGSRLTVL.